This T cell receptor beta chain was identified during a study of T cell changes during pregnancy in multiple sclerosis. Only in-frame clones appear in the TCRdb table, and some are missing; sequencing was by immunoSEQ multiplex PCR. The sample includes about 29,000 clones, more than 90% of them seen just once. The length of the CDR3 is 16 residues. V lost 0 bases and J lost 0; bases outside the gene matches: 4. Per the germline V gene, CDR1 is MNHEY and CDR2 is SMNVEV (reference sequence). The specimen comprised CD8+ T cells from peripheral blood mononuclear cells, sampled before pregnancy. This chain links TRBV27 with TRBJ1-2, with 7 bases fitting TRBD1. This sequence was found in a female donor with multiple sclerosis, enrolled in a pregnancy study. Here the CDR3 reads CASSLSQGEANYGYTF. The CDR3 DNA is TGTGCCAGCAGTTTATCTCAGGGGGAAGCTAACTATGGCTACACCTTC.